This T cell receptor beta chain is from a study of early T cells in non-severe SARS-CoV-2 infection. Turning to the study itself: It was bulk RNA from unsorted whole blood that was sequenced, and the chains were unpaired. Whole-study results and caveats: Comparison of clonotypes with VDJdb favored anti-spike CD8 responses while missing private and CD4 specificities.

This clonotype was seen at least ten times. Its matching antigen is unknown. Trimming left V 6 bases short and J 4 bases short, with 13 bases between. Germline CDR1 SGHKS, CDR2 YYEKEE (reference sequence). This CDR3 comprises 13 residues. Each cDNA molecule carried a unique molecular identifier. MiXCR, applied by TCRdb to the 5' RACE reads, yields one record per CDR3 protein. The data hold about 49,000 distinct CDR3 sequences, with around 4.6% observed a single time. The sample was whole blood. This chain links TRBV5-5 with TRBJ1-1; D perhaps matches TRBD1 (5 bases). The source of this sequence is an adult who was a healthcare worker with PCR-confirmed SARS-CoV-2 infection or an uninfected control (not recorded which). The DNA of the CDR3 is TGTGCCAGCACGCGGGGGATGGTCACTGAAGCTTTCTTT. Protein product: CASTRGMVTEAFF.